The 26 T cell receptor beta chains listed next were all sequenced from one sample in a study of T cell responses to AZD1222 COVID-19 vaccine. Using immunoSEQ multiplex PCR, the repertoire was profiled, and TCRdb retains in-frame clones only, with some absent. This repertoire shows 150,000 to 160,000 clones, over 70% found once; its top ten account for roughly 9.1%. The sample here was peripheral blood, taken 28 days after the second AZD1222 dose. The receptors shown here come from an adult who received the AZD1222 COVID-19 vaccine.

V and J are TRBV9 and TRBJ2-5; TRBD1 matches at 9 bases. Germline CDR1 is SGDLS and CDR2 is YYNGEE. With V trimmed by 4 bases and J by 5 bases, 3 bases remained unmatched. The CDR3 contains 13 residues. CDR3 residues: CASSLDRGETQYF. Here the CDR3 DNA reads TGTGCCAGCAGCCTTGACAGGGGGGAGACCCAGTACTTC.

This rearrangement joins TRBV19 to TRBJ1-5, with 7 bases matching TRBD1. This CDR3 contains 16 residues. V shed 5 bases and J 0 bases; nucleotides not matched to a gene: 7. Germline CDR1 is LNHDA and CDR2 is SQIVND (reference sequence). The CDR3: CASSSRDRPSNQPQHF. In DNA form, the CDR3 reads TGTGCCAGTAGTTCCCGGGACAGACCTAGCAATCAGCCCCAGCATTTT.

J is TRBJ2-7 and V is TRBV27; 7 nucleotides align to TRBD2. The CDR3 runs to 15 residues. J was trimmed by 4 bases and V by 6 bases; bases with no gene match: 12. Germline V CDR1 and CDR2: MNHEY, SMNVEV (reference sequence). DNA for the CDR3: TGTGCCAGCAGCTCAAAAGCGGGATACCTTTACGAGCAGTACTTC. It specifies CASSSKAGYLYEQYF.

This clone is categorized as medium-sized. The rearrangement links TRBV12-5 to TRBJ2-1; the D gene is possibly TRBD2 (6 bases). Trimming took off 1 base at V and 5 bases at J, with 9 bases between the two ends. CDR1 and CDR2 from the germline V gene are LGHNT and FRNRAP. This CDR3 has 14 amino acids. Here the CDR3 DNA reads TGTGCTAGTGGTTTGGGGGGACTCCACAATGAGCAGTTCTTC. Its protein is CASGLGGLHNEQFF.

The rearrangement joins TRBV18 to TRBJ2-3, with unresolved D. The CDR3 has 13 residues. The V end was cut by 3 bases, the J end by 0 bases, with 4 bases between. Germline values: CDR1 KGHSH, CDR2 LQKENI. In nucleotides, the CDR3 is TGTGCCAGCTCACCGCTTAGCACAGATACGCAGTATTTT. It translates to CASSPLSTDTQYF. Supplemented by reference TRBV18 and TRBJ2-3, the full variable domain reads NAGVMQNPRHLVRRRGQEARLRCSPMKGHSHVYWYRQLPEEGLKFMVYLQKENIIDESGMPKERFSAEFPKEGPSILRIQQVVRGDSAAYFCASSPLSTDTQYFGPGTRLTVL.

This chain uses TRBV9 with TRBJ1-1, with D uncertain. The CDR3 is 14 amino acids. Germline-derived CDR1 and CDR2 are SGDLS and YYNGEE. The V end was cut by 0 bases, the J end by 4 bases, with 10 bases between. CDR3 loop: CASSVVPVFTEAFF. Written as DNA, the CDR3 is TGTGCCAGCAGCGTAGTCCCGGTTTTCACTGAAGCTTTCTTT.

There are a few counts of this clone. V and J are TRBV27 and TRBJ2-3, with a tentative D call TRBD2 (6 bases). Germline V gene sequence: CDR1 MNHEY, CDR2 SMNVEV (reference sequence). The CDR3 is 15 amino acids. V lost 3 bases and J lost 4, with 14 bases in between. In DNA form, the CDR3 reads TGTGCCAGCAGTTTGCGGGGCGGGGTCTCAGATACGCAGTATTTT. This codes for CASSLRGGVSDTQYF.

V usage is TRBV6-5 and J usage is TRBJ2-2; the D gene is possibly TRBD1 (6 bases). The CDR3 has 14 amino acids. Germline V CDR1 and CDR2: MNHEY, SVGAGI. The ends were cut back, 6 bases at V and 3 bases at J, with 11 bases in the middle. The CDR3 protein is CASSQGRHTGELFF. CDR3 in DNA: TGTGCCAGCAGCCAGGGGCGTCACACCGGGGAGCTGTTTTTT.

This chain connects TRBV7-8 to TRBJ2-1; 13 bases map to TRBD2. CDR1 is SGHVS and CDR2 is FQNEAQ in the germline V gene. The CDR3 extends over 16 amino acids. V lost 5 bases, J lost 6 bases, and 7 bases stayed unmatched. The CDR3 DNA follows: TGTGCCAGCAGCGACCGGACTAGCGGGAGCCGCAATGAGCAGTTCTTC. It codes for CASSDRTSGSRNEQFF.

This rearrangement joins TRBV28 to TRBJ2-5, with a tentative D call TRBD1 (6 bases). CDR3 length: 12 residues. Germline V gives CDR1 MDHEN, CDR2 SYDVKM. Trimming left V 7 bases short and J 3 bases short, with 9 bases between. The CDR3 region is CASTNREETQYF. CDR3 sequence (DNA): TGTGCCAGCACGAACAGGGAAGAGACCCAGTACTTC.

This clone has only one observation. This chain uses TRBV19 with TRBJ1-4; no clear D gene. V was clipped by 2 bases and J by 5 bases, with 9 bases between them. The CDR3 runs to 14 residues. CDR1 is LNHDA, CDR2 SQIVND, per germline (reference sequence). CDR3 residues: CASSITEANEKLFF. CDR3 in DNA: TGTGCCAGTAGTATAACGGAAGCAAATGAAAAACTGTTTTTT. Filled out from reference TRBV19 and TRBJ1-4, the complete variable domain reads DGGITQSPKYLFRKEGQNVTLSCEQNLNHDAMYWYRQDPGQGLRLIYYSQIVNDFQKGDIAEGYSVSREKKESFPLTVTSAQKNPTAFYLCASSITEANEKLFFGSGTQLSVL.

The rearrangement uses TRBV19 and TRBJ1-2; D is possibly TRBD1 (5 bases). V was cut by 5 bases and J by 5 bases, with 15 bases left in between. Germline V gene lookup returns CDR1 LNHDA and CDR2 SQIVND (reference sequence). This CDR3 has 14 residues. This CDR3 is CASSLNPSGYGYTF. Here the CDR3 DNA reads TGTGCCAGTAGTCTCAACCCCTCAGGGTATGGCTACACCTTC.

This chain joins TRBV29-1 and TRBJ1-3, with D uncertain. Germline V gene data show CDR1 as SQVTM and CDR2 as ANQGSEA. V was clipped by 4 bases and J by 3 bases, with 13 bases between them. The CDR3 contains 14 residues. CDR3 region: CSVALGAGGNTIYF. CDR3 bases: TGCAGCGTTGCGTTAGGAGCAGGTGGAAACACCATATATTTT.

The rearrangement links TRBV23-1 to TRBJ2-1; D unresolved. TRBV23-1 is assigned to the ORF class and has an uncertain function. Between the trimmed V and J ends, which lost 0 bases and 3 bases, there was a span of 15 bases. The CDR3 is 17 amino acids. For the CDR3, the DNA is TGCGCCAGCAGTCAATCGTTGGGTCGATCGGGCTACAATGAGCAGTTCTTC. It specifies CASSQSLGRSGYNEQFF.

J is TRBJ2-3 and V is TRBV30; TRBD2 matches 11 bases. Per germline, CDR1 GTSNPN and CDR2 SVGIG (reference sequence). CDR3 length: 14 residues. The V and J ends lost 6 bases and 5 bases, in that order; junction bases with no gene match: 7. The CDR3 DNA reads TGTGCCTGCTTTACTAGCGGGAGAGTAGATACGCAGTATTTT. It is translated as CACFTSGRVDTQYF.

This CDR3 reads CASSKFRTSADTQYF. The CDR3 nucleotides are TGTGCCAGCAGCAAATTTAGGACTAGCGCAGATACGCAGTATTTT. The V call is TRBV7-3, the J call TRBJ2-3; TRBD2 agrees at 9 bases. The CDR3 consists of 15 residues. Per the germline V gene, CDR1 is SGHTA and CDR2 is FQGTGA. V was pared by 5 bases and J by 4 bases, with 7 bases of the junction left unmatched.

The chain carries TRBV9 and TRBJ1-4; 9 nucleotides align to TRBD1. Trimming took 2 bases from V and 3 from J; bases not matched to a gene: 5. The CDR3 sequence is 16 residues long. The germline V gene encodes CDR1 SGDLS and CDR2 YYNGEE. The DNA for the CDR3 is TGTGCCAGCAGCGTCCAAACAGGGGGCCCTAATGAAAAACTGTTTTTT. Protein sequence: CASSVQTGGPNEKLFF.

This clone occurred a few times. V usage is TRBV7-3 and J usage is TRBJ1-1, with 8 bases identical to TRBD1. The ends lost 4 bases at V and 5 bases at J; junction bases unmatched: 3. The CDR3 has 13 residues. Germline CDR1 and CDR2: SGHTA and FQGTGA. The CDR3 spells CASSSRQGTEAFF. CDR3 bases: TGTGCCAGCAGCTCGCGACAGGGGACTGAAGCTTTCTTT.

This rearrangement joins TRBV5-1 to TRBJ2-2; 9 bases fit TRBD2. Germline V lookup: CDR1 SGHRS, CDR2 YFSETQ. The junction had 1 base not matched to a gene; V was cut back by 3 bases and J by 1 base. The CDR3 consists of 15 residues. The CDR3 protein is CASSSSGKNTGELFF. The CDR3 coding sequence is TGCGCCAGCAGCTCTAGCGGGAAGAACACCGGGGAGCTGTTTTTT. Drawing the rest from reference TRBV5-1 and TRBJ2-2, the complete variable domain is KAGVTQTPRYLIKTRGQQVTLSCSPISGHRSVSWYQQTPGQGLQFLFEYFSETQRNKGNFPGRFSGRQFSNSRSEMNVSTLELGDSALYLCASSSSGKNTGELFFGEGSRLTVL.

CDR3 protein: CASSRGTGVLEKLFF. CDR3 coding DNA: TGTGCCAGCAGCCGGGGGACAGGGGTACTTGAAAAACTGTTTTTT. The V and J genes are TRBV5-6 and TRBJ1-4, with 10 bases identical to TRBD1. The CDR3 length is 15 residues. The germline gives CDR1 SGHDT, CDR2 YYEEEE. V gave up 4 bases and J gave up 7 bases; unmatched junction bases: 7. Based on the CDR3 plus reference TRBV5-6 and TRBJ1-4, the full variable domain is DAGVTQSPTHLIKTRGQQVTLRCSPKSGHDTVSWYQQALGQGPQFIFQYYEEEERQRGNFPDRFSGHQFPNYSSELNVNALLLGDSALYLCASSRGTGVLEKLFFGSGTQLSVL.

Comment on this clone: Relative to the germline gene, one junction end is altered; a read error may explain this. The chain couples TRBV5-1 to TRBJ2-4, with TRBD2 matching 10 bases. This CDR3 is 13 amino acids long. The germline CDR1 and CDR2 sequences are SGHRS and YFSETQ. CDR3 sequence reads: CASSLEGSGRWSF. Here the CDR3 DNA reads TGCGCCAGCAGCTTGGAGGGTAGCGGGAGGTGGTCCTTC.

V usage is TRBV7-3 and J usage is TRBJ2-3, with no clear D. The CDR3 loop spans 13 amino acids. Germline CDR1 SGHTA, CDR2 FQGTGA. V was shortened by 0 bases and J by 2 bases, with 3 bases between the two germline ends. The CDR3 DNA reads TGTGCCAGCAGCTTAACGATCACAGATACGCAGTATTTT. It encodes CASSLTITDTQYF.

The chain is built from TRBV19 and TRBJ2-2, with D unresolved. The V end lost 6 bases, the J end lost 5 bases, and 7 bases lay between the germline ends. Germline loops: CDR1 LNHDA, CDR2 SQIVND (reference sequence). This CDR3 has 12 residues. DNA for the CDR3: TGTGCCAGTAGACCGACGACCGGGGAGCTGTTTTTT. This codes for CASRPTTGELFF.

This chain connects TRBV11-2 to TRBJ2-4, with D possibly TRBD1 on 5 matching bases. Trimming removed 1 base from V and 2 bases from J, with 18 bases in between. There are 18 residues in the CDR3. Germline V CDR1 and CDR2: SGHAT, FQNNGV. The CDR3 DNA reads as TGTGCCAGCAGCTTAGGGTTTGATAGGGCAGGGTCCAAAAACATTCAGTACTTC. This codes for CASSLGFDRAGSKNIQYF.

The table lists this clone with a few counts. This chain uses TRBV4-1 with TRBJ1-2, with D unresolved. The V gene's germline CDR1 is MGHRA and CDR2 YSYEKL. Trimming cost V 1 base and J 0 bases, with 0 bases left between them. This CDR3 spans 12 amino acids. CDR3 DNA: TGCGCCAGCAGCCAAGCTAACTATGGCTACACCTTC. Amino acid sequence: CASSQANYGYTF.

The chain carries TRBV7-2 and TRBJ2-3, with D unresolved. This CDR3 is 13 amino acids long. V shed 5 bases and J shed 0 bases, with 6 bases lying between them. Per the germline V gene, CDR1 is SGHTA and CDR2 is FQGNSA. The CDR3 DNA reads as TGTGCCAGCAGCCCTCCGAGCACAGATACGCAGTATTTT. It encodes CASSPPSTDTQYF.